Given below is one T cell receptor beta chain in context. The antigen this receptor binds is unknown. No base-level quality is on record; no much larger clone is a single base apart. Receptor amplification or capture employed the immunoSEQ multiplex PCR assay. The deep sequencing platform assayed about 10^5 TCR templates per sample. Genomic DNA extracted from sorted T cells was the material used for TCRbeta CDR3 sequencing. Per the authors' processing: The R programming language was used for clonal analysis of the TCRbeta CDR3 data. Alloreactive CD4+ and CD8+ clones were defined by comparing unstimulated samples with post-reaction CFSE-low samples. Alloreactive CD4+ clones were assigned to regulatory or non-regulatory origin by matching sequences to sorted unstimulated Treg and non-Treg repertoires. TCRdb stores this immuneACCESS table with in-frame sequences only. Part of the clones is absent; in the studies checked, under half of the shortfall reflects unresolved V genes, and no reason is known for the rest. For V, J and clone size, that table is used; D and trimming come from the DNA. This sample has 70,000 to 95,000 clones in its table, and 90% of those were observed once. The leading ten clones occupy roughly 15% of the sample.

The sample originates from a study of siplizumab effects on memory and regulatory T cells (dated by TCRdb to between 2018 and 2021). Study-wide context: The effect of the anti-CD2 antibody siplizumab on alloreactive T-cell subsets was examined in allogeneic mixed lymphocyte reactions constructed from human PBMCs.

TCRbeta CDR3 sequencing was performed on sorted unstimulated T cells and on proliferating T cells recovered from mixed lymphocyte reactions. Fresh whole blood from around 11 HLA-typed healthy donors was used to isolate PBMCs. Summary of the overall study and its limitations: Among mappable alloreactive CD4+ clones, the Treg-derived fraction averaged 68.8% with siplizumab versus 25% to 30% in control reactions. Greater diversity appeared to be present in unstimulated naive T cells than in memory T cells, and a substantial contribution to the alloresponse seemed to be made by naive cells. Whether proliferating Tregs from siplizumab cultures actually had suppressive function was not functionally confirmed. Because sequences at frequencies below about 10^-5 were poorly captured, only a minor fraction of alloreactive clones could be mapped back to unstimulated subsets. The cumulative frequency of alloreactive sequences that could be traced back to unstimulated CD4+ memory T cells was significantly reduced by siplizumab. Roughly 75-96% of proliferating CD4+ or CD8+ clones could not be assigned a naive or memory phenotype.

The germline V gene gives CDR1 as SQVTM and CDR2 as ANQGSEA. Reading from cysteine to phenylalanine, the CDR3 counts 13 amino acids. Only the CDR3 DNA is retained, 39 bases long and in frame from the first base. V sheds 6 bases and J sheds 4 bases, leaving 13 bases between their ends. Sequencing input: CD4+ T cells sorted from blood. The source is a human donor in good health. The rearrangement combines TRBV29-1 with TRBJ1-5; the D gene identity is not certain. The encoded CDR3 is CSVGDGPNQPQHF. The DNA sequence is given as TGCAGCGTCGGAGACGGGCCTAATCAGCCCCAGCATTTT.